Given below is one T cell receptor (beta chain) in context. Its antigen remains unidentified. Base qualities were left out, and no much larger clone turns up one base away. The library was produced with the immunoSEQ multiplex PCR assay. For the multiplex PCR, a mixture combining 60 forward primers for TCR Vbeta segments and 13 reverse primers for TCR Jbeta segments was used. A multiplex PCR assay on genomic DNA amplified the CDR3 region of rearranged TCR beta genes. Amplified TCR beta libraries were sequenced as 87-base-pair reads on the Illumina HiSeq System. Per the original workflow: A later analysis counted about 80 million unique TCR beta chains across the 500 to 850 repertoires, and 10 million to 11 million of these chains were shared by at least two donors. To remove PCR and sequencing errors, raw reads were error-corrected and collapsed into unique sequences using a nearest-neighbor algorithm that merged closely related sequences. Alignment of CDR3 sequences to IMGT reference sequences was used to assign V, D and J gene segments. For a sequence to be retained, a match of at least six nucleotides was required to both a V gene segment and a J gene segment. A rearrangement counted as productive if the CDR3 had no stop codons and remained in frame with V and J, and every other rearrangement counted as non-productive. CDR3 was defined by IMGT convention, running from the second conserved V-encoded cysteine to the conserved J-encoded phenylalanine. In an earlier analysis of roughly 580 of the donors, sequences lacking an unambiguous match to a single V gene segment were excluded. In an earlier analysis of approximately 590 of the donors, a V segment was called functional when productive rearrangements were above 56.7%, and segregating when the standard deviation between donors exceeded 5%. A statistical classification framework was built to diagnose cytomegalovirus status from the catalog of TCR beta chain sequences. A later analysis assigned V and J genes by comparing TCR nucleotide sequences with IMGT/GENE-DB human TR gene sequences. A later analysis assigned CDR3 sequences and most-parsimonious VDJ recombination scenarios with the TCRdist pipeline. A later analysis defined each TCR beta chain by its CDR3 amino acid sequence plus V-gene family, and excluded reads lacking a unique V-gene family. To address suspected cross-contamination and a sequencing artifact, a later analysis removed 592 highly shared, low-generation-probability nucleotide sequences. In a later analysis, a clonal expansion index was calculated for each public chain from normalized within-repertoire ranks of inferred template counts. In a later analysis, generation probabilities were computed with a VDJ recombination model fitted to out-of-frame rearrangements, and the resulting probabilities were checked against IGoR. In a later analysis, hypergeometric tests were used to score TCR-TCR, TCR-HLA and TCR-CMV co-occurrence, with a repertoire-size bias correction applied to TCR pairs. In a later analysis, false discovery rates were estimated by permuting HLA or CMV assignments 20 times. In a later analysis, co-occurring TCRs were grouped with DBSCAN, and TCRdist sequence similarity was added when clustering was performed within HLA-allele-positive subsets. Repertoires with fewer than 30,000 or more than 120,000 public chains were left out of co-occurrence clustering, as were a handful of repertoires with anomalous nucleotide sharing. Drawn from immuneACCESS, this table holds only the in-frame rearrangements with V and J called that TCRdb kept. Clones are partly lost; checked studies trace under half to an unresolved V gene and leave the rest unexplained. D and trimming were read from the DNA, whereas the V and J calls and clone size are those reported in that table. The sample table holds around 150,000 clones, of which over 70% were seen once. The ten largest clones add up to 1.5% of the sample.

The source of the sample is a study of cytomegalovirus exposure and HLA in healthy donors (dated by TCRdb to 2016 to 2017). With respect to the entire study: In an earlier analysis of under 600 of the donors, about 260 Gb of sequence data and just under 120 million unique TCR beta sequences from some 170 million T cells were reported. Around 320 gigabases of sequencing data and some 85 million unique TCR sequences were included in an early release covering under 650 HLA-typed donors. Of the roughly 430 genotyped donors, approximately 80% fell in the genetic ancestry cluster associated with self-reported Caucasian donors. The study aimed to test whether signatures of past pathogen exposure could be identified by cataloging public T cell receptors. The study used immunosequencing to profile the T cell repertoires of hundreds of subjects and linked those repertoires to cytomegalovirus serostatus. A separate validation cohort of 100 to 150 different subjects was used in addition to the roughly 700-subject first cohort. To predict cytomegalovirus infection status, the study combined high-throughput TCR immunosequencing, statistical association of individual TCRs with disease status, and machine learning. In a later analysis, previously published TCR beta repertoires from some 640 donors were re-analyzed and high-resolution HLA genotyping was added so that TCR occurrence patterns could be studied. In the later analysis, no new phenotypic data were used to find candidate immune exposures; instead, reliance was placed on TCR beta sequences and their occurrence across donors. In an earlier analysis of about 590 of the donors, high-throughput TCR beta sequencing was used to judge whether each TCR beta V gene segment behaved as functional or pseudogenic. Donor age, sex, ethnicity and CMV serostatus were compiled alongside the repertoire data. In a later genetic analysis, genome-wide SNP genotypes for 398 of the 666 donors were used, and that subset was treated as a discovery cohort. All discovery cohort repertoires had been generated on a single sequencing platform. Class I and class II HLA loci were covered by the typing at four-digit resolution. The number of donors typed differed by locus, with roughly 629-640 for A, B, C, DRB1 and DQB1, roughly 520 for DQA1, approximately 580 for DPA1, and some 450 for DPB1. Roughly 5 DR-DQ haplotypes were handled as single units for association and clustering, since linkage in the cohort was strong. Among 398 genotyped donors of the cohort, an average of 235,054 unique TCR beta nucleotide sequences were sequenced per donor, roughly 18% of them non-productive.

Broader findings and caveats from the paper: Immune exposure information for the cohort was limited to CMV serostatus. Assigning TCR associations to individual alleles was difficult when HLA alleles, especially DR and DQ, strongly co-occurred. Because HLA typing was missing for some donors at each locus, association tests included only the typed subset. A group of highly shared sequence variants was considered likely to be a technical artifact of the sequencing pipeline. In vitro tests confirmed that three of the cytomegalovirus-associated TCR beta chains recognize cytomegalovirus antigens. Correlated functional status among segregating V segments might be attributable to linkage disequilibrium, but an unknown experimental factor could not be ruled out. Some IMGT-functional V segments, including TRBV6-2 and TRBV6-3, could not be distinguished by the 87-base-pair reads and were therefore excluded. Most TCR sequences were seen in very few donors, while some public TCRs were found in many individuals. Only TCR beta chains were sequenced in this cohort, and the absence of alpha or paired-chain data limited detectable features. The earlier analysis of approximately 560 of the donors excluded approximately 15 rarely observed V segments, including chromosome 9 orphons, because counts were too low. An earlier analysis of around 600 of the donors showed that most TCR beta V segments appeared in productive rearrangements either about 87% or about 30% of the time, which broadly matched IMGT annotations. Specific HLA alleles were associated with some 15,000 TCR beta sequences at a false discovery rate of 0.05 in a later analysis. Several of the top co-occurrence clusters appeared to be linked to parvovirus B19, influenza, CMV and Epstein-Barr virus, according to a later analysis. A further reported finding was that TCR beta sequences accurately predicted the HLA-A and HLA-B alleles for most subjects in the first cohort. The presence/absence analyses assumed that sequencing depth was roughly uniform across donors, and that assumption may not be true. In a later genetic analysis, fewer N-insertions in productive TCRs were reported among donors in an Asian-associated ancestry cluster than the approximately 670-donor mean. According to a later analysis, TCR association rates differed among HLA loci, with DRB1 alleles showing the most associated TCRs and HLA-C alleles showing the fewest. According to a later analysis, most CMV-associated TCR beta chains appeared to be HLA-restricted, and the HLA associations seemed to be driven largely by CMV exposure. A later analysis found that HLA-associated TCR beta chains were more clonally expanded and had lower generation probabilities than equally common non-associated chains. A total of about 180 TCR beta chains were listed by the study as associated with cytomegalovirus. Cytomegalovirus status was reported to be diagnosed by the classifier with high specificity and sensitivity in both the original and validation cohorts. In a later genetic analysis, a missense DCLRE1C variant was associated with V-gene and J-gene trimming of TCR beta chains, and the association was replicated in an independent cohort. The authors suggested that the approach could potentially be extended to other disease states and immunological phenotypes.

The cohort was made up of hundreds of healthy bone marrow donors. All cohort members were sampled while nominally healthy, although unrecorded immune exposures were likely present. The donor tested CMV seronegative and was one of the 352 seronegative cohort members. Each donor provided a peripheral blood sample, and peripheral blood mononuclear cells were used for TCR beta sequencing. The Qiagen DNeasy Blood Extraction Kit was used to extract genomic DNA from the blood cell samples. Reading from cysteine to phenylalanine, the CDR3 counts 13 amino acids. The sequence is cut down to CDR3 DNA, 39 bases in frame from base 1. Trimming accounts for 4 bases at V and 9 bases at J, while the number of junction bases matched to no gene is 3. Looking up the germline V gene yields CDR1 SGHRS and CDR2 YFSETQ.

The specimen sequenced was PBMCs. The TCR was taken from a woman aged 18-30 years in good health and CMV-seronegative. This chain is built from TRBV5-1 and TRBJ1-6, and TRBD1 aligns with 8 junction nucleotides. The bases are TGCGCCAGCAGCCTTCAGGGGGCTTCACCCCTCCACTTT. Its protein reads: CASSLQGASPLHF. Outside the CDR3, residues come from the reference TRBV5-1 and TRBJ1-6 proteins, so the full variable domain is: KAGVTQTPRYLIKTRGQQVTLSCSPISGHRSVSWYQQTPGQGLQFLFEYFSETQRNKGNFPGRFSGRQFSNSRSEMNVSTLELGDSALYLCASSLQGASPLHFGNGTRLTVT.